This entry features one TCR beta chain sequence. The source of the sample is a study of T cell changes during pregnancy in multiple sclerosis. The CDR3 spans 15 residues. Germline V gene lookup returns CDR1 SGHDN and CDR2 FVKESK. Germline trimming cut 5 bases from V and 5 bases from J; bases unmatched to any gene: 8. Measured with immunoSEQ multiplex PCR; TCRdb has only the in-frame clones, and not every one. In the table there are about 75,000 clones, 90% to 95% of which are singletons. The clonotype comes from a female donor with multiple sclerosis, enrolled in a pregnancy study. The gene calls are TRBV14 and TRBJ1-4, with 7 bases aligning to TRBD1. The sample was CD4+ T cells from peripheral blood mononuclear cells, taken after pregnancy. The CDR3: CASSERQGKNEKLFF. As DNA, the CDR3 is TGTGCCAGCAGCGAACGACAGGGCAAAAATGAAAAACTGTTTTTT.